The sequence of this TCR beta chain was determined in a study of brain T cells in children with intractable seizures (dated by TCRdb to 2020 to 2023). In the study overall: Resected brain tissue from 53 pediatric epilepsy surgery cases was initially screened for immune gene transcripts with a NanoString immunology panel. Among the approximately 12 selected surgery cases, eight also had pre-surgery blood sequenced, leaving four with brain tissue only.

CDR1 and CDR2 (SNHLY, FYNNEI) derive from the germline V gene. The trim is 3 bases for V and 2 bases for J, with a gap of 8 bases between the germline ends. There are 14 amino acids in the CDR3, from cysteine to phenylalanine inclusive. The retained sequence is limited to the CDR3, 42 bases, with the frame set at the first base. TCR beta chain sequences were generated from genomic DNA using the immunoSEQ assay. On the study's bioinformatics: CDR3 sequences that did not begin with the conserved framework cysteine at position 104 were removed by hand. Clonality was calculated as one minus the normalized Shannon's Diversity Index, with values ranging from 0 (maximal diversity) to 1 (oligoclonal). Chi-squared comparison-of-proportions tests assessed whether the same CDR3 differed in frequency between samples, such as brain versus blood. Public clonotypes were found by searching immuneACCESS, and the VDJdb browser was used to assess similarity to known antiviral clonotypes. This is the immuneACCESS table as TCRdb keeps it, with only in-frame sequences that have V and J called. A part of the clones is gone; compared with another copy, unresolved V genes explain less than half, and the rest is unexplained. The V and J calls and clone size come from that table; D and trimming were worked out from the DNA. This sample has hundreds of thousands of clones in its table, and over 85% of those were observed once. The leading ten clones occupy roughly 5.7% of the sample.

General findings and caveats noted by the study authors: Because sequencing depth was different between pre-surgery and post-surgery blood, clones absent from the pre-surgery sample may reflect undersampling. The patients' HCMV serostatus was not known, and viral specificity was inferred solely from CDR3 sequence similarity.

In the case of this clone: Its binding antigen is unknown. No much larger clone is present one base from it, and per-base qualities are unavailable.

The time point tag for this specimen amounts to: blood from clinic visit 5 months post-surgery; TSC patient then seizure free. The surgery cases with the highest brain T cell transcript signatures were chosen for TCR beta chain sequencing of brain tissue, and also of blood when blood was available. Before surgery, the patients had been given at least one anti-epileptic drug. The TCR-sequenced patients were children whose drug-resistant epilepsy was caused by tuberous sclerosis complex, focal cortical dysplasia, Rasmussen encephalitis or hemimegalencephaly. The Monarch genomic DNA purification kit was used to extract bulk genomic DNA from unsorted brain tissue and whole blood.

The sequence is built from TRBV2 and TRBJ1-5, with TRBD1 as a weak D call on 5 bases. The sequence was collected from a boy younger than two with tuberous sclerosis and intractable seizures. The sequenced sample was peripheral blood, obtained 4 to 6 months after surgery. CDR3 region: CASSDGARNQPQHF. The DNA is as follows: TGTGCCAGCAGTGACGGGGCCCGCAATCAGCCCCAGCATTTT.